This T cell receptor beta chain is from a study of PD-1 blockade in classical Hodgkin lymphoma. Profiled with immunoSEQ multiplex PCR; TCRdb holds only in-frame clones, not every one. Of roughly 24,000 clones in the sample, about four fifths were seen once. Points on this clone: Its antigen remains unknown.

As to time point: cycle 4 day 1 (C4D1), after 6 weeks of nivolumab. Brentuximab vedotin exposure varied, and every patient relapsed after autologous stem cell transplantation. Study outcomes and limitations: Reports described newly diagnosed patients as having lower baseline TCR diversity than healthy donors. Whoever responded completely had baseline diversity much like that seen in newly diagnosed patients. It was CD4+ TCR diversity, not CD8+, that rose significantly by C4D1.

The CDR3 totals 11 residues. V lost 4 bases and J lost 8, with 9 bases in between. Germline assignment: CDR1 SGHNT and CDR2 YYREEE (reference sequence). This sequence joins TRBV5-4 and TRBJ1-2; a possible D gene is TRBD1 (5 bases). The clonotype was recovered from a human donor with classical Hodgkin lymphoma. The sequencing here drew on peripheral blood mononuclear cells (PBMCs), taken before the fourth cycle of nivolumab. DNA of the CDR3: TGTGCCAGCAGCCAGAGGGACGGCTACACCTTC. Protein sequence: CASSQRDGYTF.